Below, one TCR beta chain is given with its context. Per the study methods: Reference gene primer amplification gave nucleated cell count estimates. Generated by immunoSEQ multiplex PCR, the TCRdb table keeps only in-frame clones and is missing some. V and J calls and clone size come straight from that table; D and trimming were deduced from the DNA. The sample shows about 60,000 clones, about 75% of them seen only once. This record comes from a study of blood T cell repertoires in COVID-19. V shed 2 bases and J shed 3 bases, with 11 bases lying between them. The CDR3 extends over 13 amino acids. The germline V gene encodes CDR1 GTSNPN and CDR2 SVGIG (reference sequence).

The chain links TRBV30 to TRBJ2-7; tentative D call: TRBD1 (6 bases). Material for sequencing was peripheral blood. The TCR originated in a man in his fifties or sixties with active or convalescent COVID-19. In nucleotides, the CDR3 is TGTGCCTGGAGTTCTGGACAGTACTACGAGCAGTACTTC. Its translation: CAWSSGQYYEQYF.